The rows below give T cell receptor beta chains drawn from one sample of a study of blood T cell repertoires in COVID-19. Clones were sequenced by immunoSEQ multiplex PCR, and TCRdb holds only the in-frame ones, with some missing. The data hold roughly 86,000 clones, with under 85% observed a single time. The sample consisted of peripheral blood. These TCRs come from a woman between 70 and 85 years old with acute or convalescent COVID-19. The CDR3 runs from the conserved cysteine through the conserved F or W. A D gene is named only where the DNA matches it firmly. Clone size is not always given. Where it is, it says once, few, many or a class for expanded clones.

D gene: .
clone size: few
V gene: TRBV2
J gene: TRBJ1-5
CDR3 DNA: TGTGCCAGCGGGAGAGACTATCAGCCCCAGCATTTT
CDR3 protein: CASGRDYQPQHF

D gene: TRBD1
clone size: .
V gene: TRBV5-6
J gene: TRBJ1-4
CDR3 DNA: TGTGCCAGCAGCTTGGACAGGGGGCGTAATGAAAAACTGTTTTTT
CDR3 protein: CASSLDRGRNEKLFF

D gene: .
clone size: .
V gene: TRBV14
J gene: TRBJ1-1
CDR3 DNA: TGTGCCAGCAGCCTCGTCGGGGGGTTAAACACTGAAGCTTTCTTT
CDR3 protein: CASSLVGGLNTEAFF

D gene: .
clone size: few
V gene: TRBV7-6
J gene: TRBJ2-2
CDR3 DNA: TGTGCCAGCACCTCCGCGACTACGAACACCGGGGAGCTGTTTTTT
CDR3 protein: CASTSATTNTGELFF

D gene: .
clone size: .
V gene: TRBV5-1
J gene: TRBJ1-1
CDR3 DNA: TGCGCCAGCAGCTCGGGACAGAACACTGAAGCTTTCTTT
CDR3 protein: CASSSGQNTEAFF

D gene: .
clone size: once
V gene: TRBV2
J gene: TRBJ2-2
CDR3 DNA: TGTGCCAGCAGCCCCGGGAACACCGGGGAGCTGTTTTTT
CDR3 protein: CASSPGNTGELFF

D gene: .
clone size: .
V gene: TRBV15
J gene: TRBJ1-5
CDR3 DNA: TGTGCCACCAGCAGAGTGTTTACAGGTGATCAGCCCCAGCATTTT
CDR3 protein: CATSRVFTGDQPQHF

D gene: TRBD1
clone size: once
V gene: TRBV5-1
J gene: TRBJ1-6
CDR3 DNA: TGCGCCAGCAGCCAAGGGACAGCGGATAATTCACCCCTCCACTTT
CDR3 protein: CASSQGTADNSPLHF

D gene: TRBD2
clone size: .
V gene: TRBV18
J gene: TRBJ2-2
CDR3 DNA: TGTGCCAGCTCACCAAGCGGGACGAGAGACACCGGGGAGCTGTTTTTT
CDR3 protein: CASSPSGTRDTGELFF

D gene: .
clone size: .
V gene: TRBV7-3
J gene: TRBJ1-1
CDR3 DNA: TGTGCCAGCAGCTTGGGGGCCTATGAAGTGAACACTGAAGCTTTCTTT
CDR3 protein: CASSLGAYEVNTEAFF

D gene: .
clone size: .
V gene: TRBV4-1
J gene: TRBJ2-2
CDR3 DNA: TGCGCCAGCAGCCATTCTCTCATTAGGACCGGCGCGGGCGGGGAGCTGTTTTTT
CDR3 protein: CASSHSLIRTGAGGELFF

D gene: TRBD1
clone size: .
V gene: TRBV12-3/TRBV12-4
J gene: TRBJ1-4
CDR3 DNA: TGTGCCAGCAGTTTGGGGACAGTTGAAAAACTGTTTTTT
CDR3 protein: CASSLGTVEKLFF

D gene: TRBD1
clone size: .
V gene: TRBV15
J gene: TRBJ2-7
CDR3 DNA: TGTGCCACCAGCAGAATTACAGGGGGCCTAAGCTCCTACGAGCAGTACTTC
CDR3 protein: CATSRITGGLSSYEQYF

D gene: TRBD2
clone size: .
V gene: TRBV27
J gene: TRBJ2-3
CDR3 DNA: TGTGCCAGCAGTTCAAAGCGGGGGGGCTCAGATACGCAGTATTTT
CDR3 protein: CASSSKRGGSDTQYF

D gene: .
clone size: .
V gene: TRBV7-8
J gene: TRBJ1-2
CDR3 DNA: TGTGCCAGCAGCCTGGGGGGGGTAAATGGCTACACCTTC
CDR3 protein: CASSLGGVNGYTF

D gene: .
clone size: .
V gene: TRBV19
J gene: TRBJ1-1
CDR3 DNA: TGTGCCAGTAGTCGGGGACTATTAAACACTGAAGCTTTCTTT
CDR3 protein: CASSRGLLNTEAFF

D gene: .
clone size: .
V gene: TRBV11-3
J gene: TRBJ1-6
CDR3 DNA: TGTGCCAGCAGCTCGACCAGGGATTCACCCCTCCACTTT
CDR3 protein: CASSSTRDSPLHF

D gene: TRBD1
clone size: few
V gene: TRBV7-8
J gene: TRBJ1-2
CDR3 DNA: TGTGCCAGCAGCCCAGGGACAGGGGACTACACCTTC
CDR3 protein: CASSPGTGDYTF

D gene: TRBD2
clone size: .
V gene: TRBV11-3
J gene: TRBJ2-7
CDR3 DNA: TGTGCCAGCAGCGTTACCCGTTGGGGACTAGCGAACTCTTACGAGCAGTACTTC
CDR3 protein: CASSVTRWGLANSYEQYF

D gene: .
clone size: .
V gene: TRBV5-5
J gene: TRBJ2-7
CDR3 DNA: TGTGCCAGCAGCTTGGCTGGGGGCCGGTACGAGCAGTACTTC
CDR3 protein: CASSLAGGRYEQYF

D gene: TRBD2
clone size: .
V gene: TRBV14
J gene: TRBJ2-1
CDR3 DNA: TGTGCCAGCAGCCAAGTCGGGGGGGGCTTATATGAGCAGTTCTTC
CDR3 protein: CASSQVGGGLYEQFF

D gene: .
clone size: .
V gene: TRBV25-1
J gene: TRBJ1-2
CDR3 DNA: TGTGCCAGCAGGAATGCGGCAAACTATGGCTACACCTTC
CDR3 protein: CASRNAANYGYTF

D gene: TRBD1
clone size: .
V gene: TRBV9
J gene: TRBJ2-3
CDR3 DNA: TGTGCCAGCAGCAAGCGGCAGGGGGCGCCAGATACGCAGTATTTT
CDR3 protein: CASSKRQGAPDTQYF

D gene: .
clone size: .
V gene: TRBV5-1
J gene: TRBJ1-1
CDR3 DNA: TGCGCCAGCAGCTTGGACAGAACATACACTGAAGCTTTCTTT
CDR3 protein: CASSLDRTYTEAFF

D gene: .
clone size: .
V gene: TRBV7-6
J gene: TRBJ2-6
CDR3 DNA: TGTGCCAGCAGCTCAGAAATCTCTGGGGCCAACGTCCTGACTTTC
CDR3 protein: CASSSEISGANVLTF

D gene: .
clone size: .
V gene: TRBV2
J gene: TRBJ2-6
CDR3 DNA: TGTGCCAGCAGTGACAGGAAGGGGACTTCTGGGGCCAACGTCCTGACTTTC
CDR3 protein: CASSDRKGTSGANVLTF

D gene: .
clone size: .
V gene: TRBV2
J gene: TRBJ1-4
CDR3 DNA: TGTGCCAGCAGTGAGGGGGGGTTAGAAGAAAAACTGTTTTTT
CDR3 protein: CASSEGGLEEKLFF

D gene: .
clone size: .
V gene: TRBV6-2/TRBV6-3
J gene: TRBJ2-5
CDR3 DNA: TGTGCCAGCAGTTACAAAGCACAGACCCAGTACTTC
CDR3 protein: CASSYKAQTQYF

D gene: .
clone size: .
V gene: TRBV5-1
J gene: TRBJ2-3
CDR3 DNA: TGCGCCAGCAGCTTGGACAGGTTCACAGATACGCAGTATTTT
CDR3 protein: CASSLDRFTDTQYF

D gene: TRBD1
clone size: .
V gene: TRBV18
J gene: TRBJ2-7
CDR3 DNA: TGTGCCAGCTCGGCTGGGACAGGGGAAACCGGCGAGCAGTACTTC
CDR3 protein: CASSAGTGETGEQYF

D gene: TRBD1
clone size: .
V gene: TRBV28
J gene: TRBJ1-6
CDR3 DNA: TGTGCCAGCACCTCTCCCAGGGGGTCACCCCTCCACTTT
CDR3 protein: CASTSPRGSPLHF

D gene: TRBD2
clone size: .
V gene: TRBV9
J gene: TRBJ2-1
CDR3 DNA: TGTGCCAGCAGCGTTTTGCTAGCGGGGGTGGGTGAGCAGTTCTTC
CDR3 protein: CASSVLLAGVGEQFF

D gene: .
clone size: .
V gene: TRBV2
J gene: TRBJ1-2
CDR3 DNA: TGTGCCAGCAGTGCTACAGGGTTGGGGAACTATGGCTACACCTTC
CDR3 protein: CASSATGLGNYGYTF

D gene: .
clone size: .
V gene: TRBV10-3
J gene: TRBJ2-7
CDR3 DNA: TGTGCCGGTTCGAGCGTCGGGGATTTCTACGAGCAGTACTTC
CDR3 protein: CAGSSVGDFYEQYF

D gene: .
clone size: .
V gene: TRBV6-5
J gene: TRBJ2-7
CDR3 DNA: TGTGCCAGCAGTTACTCCTGGGCAGCGGGCCACGAGCAGTACTTC
CDR3 protein: CASSYSWAAGHEQYF

D gene: .
clone size: .
V gene: TRBV10-3
J gene: TRBJ1-5
CDR3 DNA: TGTGCCATCAGTGGGGGCAGGGTTGAGCAGCCCCAGCATTTT
CDR3 protein: CAISGGRVEQPQHF

D gene: .
clone size: few
V gene: TRBV28
J gene: TRBJ1-1
CDR3 DNA: TGTGCCAGCAGTTTCGGGGTGCGCACTGAAGCTTTCTTT
CDR3 protein: CASSFGVRTEAFF

D gene: .
clone size: .
V gene: TRBV18
J gene: TRBJ1-1
CDR3 DNA: TGTGCCAGCTCACAGGGACAGAACACTGAAGCTTTCTTT
CDR3 protein: CASSQGQNTEAFF

D gene: .
clone size: .
V gene: TRBV28
J gene: TRBJ1-4
CDR3 DNA: TGTGCCAGCAGGGGGGGGACACTTACAACTAATGAAAAACTGTTTTTT
CDR3 protein: CASRGGTLTTNEKLFF

D gene: .
clone size: .
V gene: TRBV30
J gene: TRBJ1-3
CDR3 DNA: TGTGCTTGGAACCGAGGTCTAGGATTATACTCTGGAAACACCATATATTTT
CDR3 protein: CAWNRGLGLYSGNTIYF

D gene: TRBD2
clone size: .
V gene: TRBV6-5
J gene: TRBJ2-5
CDR3 DNA: TGTGCCAGCACCCGCGGGGGTGGGGAGACCCAGTACTTC
CDR3 protein: CASTRGGGETQYF

D gene: .
clone size: few
V gene: TRBV6-1
J gene: TRBJ1-2
CDR3 DNA: TGTGCCAGCAGTGAGAACGCACTATTAATCGGTTCGGGGGGCTACACCTTC
CDR3 protein: CASSENALLIGSGGYTF

D gene: .
clone size: .
V gene: TRBV25-1
J gene: TRBJ2-2
CDR3 DNA: TGTGCCAGCAGTGAATTGAGAGGCGGGGAGCTGTTTTTT
CDR3 protein: CASSELRGGELFF

D gene: TRBD2
clone size: .
V gene: TRBV6-4
J gene: TRBJ2-1
CDR3 DNA: TGTGCCAGCAGTGAGGCCAGCGGGGGGTACAATGAGCAGTTCTTC
CDR3 protein: CASSEASGGYNEQFF

D gene: .
clone size: few
V gene: TRBV5-1
J gene: TRBJ2-4
CDR3 DNA: TGCGCCAGCAGCCCCGGCTCAGGGGACACCAAAAACATTCAGTACTTC
CDR3 protein: CASSPGSGDTKNIQYF

D gene: .
clone size: once
V gene: TRBV5-3
J gene: TRBJ1-1
CDR3 DNA: TGTGCCAGAAGGATCCTCCCCCTCGAGAGAAGGAACACTGAAGCTTTCTTT
CDR3 protein: CARRILPLERRNTEAFF

D gene: TRBD2
clone size: .
V gene: TRBV5-1
J gene: TRBJ2-5
CDR3 DNA: TGCGCCAGCAGCGGGGACGGGAGGGTGGAGACCCAGTACTTC
CDR3 protein: CASSGDGRVETQYF

D gene: .
clone size: .
V gene: TRBV6-5
J gene: TRBJ1-1
CDR3 DNA: TGTGCCAGCTCCACCCTCAGGGTGAACACTGAAGCTTTCTTT
CDR3 protein: CASSTLRVNTEAFF

D gene: .
clone size: .
V gene: TRBV10-3
J gene: TRBJ1-1
CDR3 DNA: TGTGCCTCCAATACGGAGGGGAACACTGAAGCTTTCTTT
CDR3 protein: CASNTEGNTEAFF

D gene: .
clone size: .
V gene: TRBV27
J gene: TRBJ1-6
CDR3 DNA: TGTGCCAGCAGTTACAATAATTCACCCCTCCACTTT
CDR3 protein: CASSYNNSPLHF

D gene: TRBD1
clone size: .
V gene: TRBV3-1/TRBV3-2
J gene: TRBJ1-1
CDR3 DNA: TGTGCCAGCAGCCAACCCGACAGGGCCACTGAAGCTTTCTTT
CDR3 protein: CASSQPDRATEAFF

D gene: TRBD1
clone size: once
V gene: TRBV2
J gene: TRBJ1-6
CDR3 DNA: TGTGCCATTGACAGGGCTACGTATTCACCCCTCCACTTT
CDR3 protein: CAIDRATYSPLHF

D gene: .
clone size: few
V gene: TRBV5-1
J gene: TRBJ1-6
CDR3 DNA: TGCGCCAGCAGCTTGATAGGACAAGGAAATTCACCCCTCCACTTT
CDR3 protein: CASSLIGQGNSPLHF

D gene: .
clone size: .
V gene: TRBV19
J gene: TRBJ1-6
CDR3 DNA: TGTGCCAGTAGTAAACCAGGCTACAATTCACCCCTCCACTTT
CDR3 protein: CASSKPGYNSPLHF

D gene: .
clone size: .
V gene: TRBV7-8
J gene: TRBJ2-1
CDR3 DNA: TGTGCCAGCAGCCCTGAGGAAGTGCGGACAGCGGTTGGTGAGCAGTTCTTC
CDR3 protein: CASSPEEVRTAVGEQFF

D gene: .
clone size: .
V gene: TRBV12-3/TRBV12-4
J gene: TRBJ2-1
CDR3 DNA: TGTGCCAGCAGATGGGAGAGGTACAATGAGCAGTTCTTC
CDR3 protein: CASRWERYNEQFF

D gene: .
clone size: .
V gene: TRBV7-9
J gene: TRBJ2-7
CDR3 DNA: TGTGCCAGCAGCTTAGCGAGGCCGGCCTACGAGCAGTACTTC
CDR3 protein: CASSLARPAYEQYF

D gene: .
clone size: .
V gene: TRBV18
J gene: TRBJ1-2
CDR3 DNA: TGTGCCAGCTCACCTGCAGAGACATATGGCTACACCTTC
CDR3 protein: CASSPAETYGYTF

D gene: .
clone size: .
V gene: TRBV11-3
J gene: TRBJ1-2
CDR3 DNA: TGTGCCAGCAGCTCTTCAGGGGACGGCTACACCTTC
CDR3 protein: CASSSSGDGYTF

D gene: TRBD2
clone size: .
V gene: TRBV5-1
J gene: TRBJ2-1
CDR3 DNA: TGCGCCAGCAGCGGGACTAGCGGGGGCCAGTCCTACAATGAGCAGTTCTTC
CDR3 protein: CASSGTSGGQSYNEQFF